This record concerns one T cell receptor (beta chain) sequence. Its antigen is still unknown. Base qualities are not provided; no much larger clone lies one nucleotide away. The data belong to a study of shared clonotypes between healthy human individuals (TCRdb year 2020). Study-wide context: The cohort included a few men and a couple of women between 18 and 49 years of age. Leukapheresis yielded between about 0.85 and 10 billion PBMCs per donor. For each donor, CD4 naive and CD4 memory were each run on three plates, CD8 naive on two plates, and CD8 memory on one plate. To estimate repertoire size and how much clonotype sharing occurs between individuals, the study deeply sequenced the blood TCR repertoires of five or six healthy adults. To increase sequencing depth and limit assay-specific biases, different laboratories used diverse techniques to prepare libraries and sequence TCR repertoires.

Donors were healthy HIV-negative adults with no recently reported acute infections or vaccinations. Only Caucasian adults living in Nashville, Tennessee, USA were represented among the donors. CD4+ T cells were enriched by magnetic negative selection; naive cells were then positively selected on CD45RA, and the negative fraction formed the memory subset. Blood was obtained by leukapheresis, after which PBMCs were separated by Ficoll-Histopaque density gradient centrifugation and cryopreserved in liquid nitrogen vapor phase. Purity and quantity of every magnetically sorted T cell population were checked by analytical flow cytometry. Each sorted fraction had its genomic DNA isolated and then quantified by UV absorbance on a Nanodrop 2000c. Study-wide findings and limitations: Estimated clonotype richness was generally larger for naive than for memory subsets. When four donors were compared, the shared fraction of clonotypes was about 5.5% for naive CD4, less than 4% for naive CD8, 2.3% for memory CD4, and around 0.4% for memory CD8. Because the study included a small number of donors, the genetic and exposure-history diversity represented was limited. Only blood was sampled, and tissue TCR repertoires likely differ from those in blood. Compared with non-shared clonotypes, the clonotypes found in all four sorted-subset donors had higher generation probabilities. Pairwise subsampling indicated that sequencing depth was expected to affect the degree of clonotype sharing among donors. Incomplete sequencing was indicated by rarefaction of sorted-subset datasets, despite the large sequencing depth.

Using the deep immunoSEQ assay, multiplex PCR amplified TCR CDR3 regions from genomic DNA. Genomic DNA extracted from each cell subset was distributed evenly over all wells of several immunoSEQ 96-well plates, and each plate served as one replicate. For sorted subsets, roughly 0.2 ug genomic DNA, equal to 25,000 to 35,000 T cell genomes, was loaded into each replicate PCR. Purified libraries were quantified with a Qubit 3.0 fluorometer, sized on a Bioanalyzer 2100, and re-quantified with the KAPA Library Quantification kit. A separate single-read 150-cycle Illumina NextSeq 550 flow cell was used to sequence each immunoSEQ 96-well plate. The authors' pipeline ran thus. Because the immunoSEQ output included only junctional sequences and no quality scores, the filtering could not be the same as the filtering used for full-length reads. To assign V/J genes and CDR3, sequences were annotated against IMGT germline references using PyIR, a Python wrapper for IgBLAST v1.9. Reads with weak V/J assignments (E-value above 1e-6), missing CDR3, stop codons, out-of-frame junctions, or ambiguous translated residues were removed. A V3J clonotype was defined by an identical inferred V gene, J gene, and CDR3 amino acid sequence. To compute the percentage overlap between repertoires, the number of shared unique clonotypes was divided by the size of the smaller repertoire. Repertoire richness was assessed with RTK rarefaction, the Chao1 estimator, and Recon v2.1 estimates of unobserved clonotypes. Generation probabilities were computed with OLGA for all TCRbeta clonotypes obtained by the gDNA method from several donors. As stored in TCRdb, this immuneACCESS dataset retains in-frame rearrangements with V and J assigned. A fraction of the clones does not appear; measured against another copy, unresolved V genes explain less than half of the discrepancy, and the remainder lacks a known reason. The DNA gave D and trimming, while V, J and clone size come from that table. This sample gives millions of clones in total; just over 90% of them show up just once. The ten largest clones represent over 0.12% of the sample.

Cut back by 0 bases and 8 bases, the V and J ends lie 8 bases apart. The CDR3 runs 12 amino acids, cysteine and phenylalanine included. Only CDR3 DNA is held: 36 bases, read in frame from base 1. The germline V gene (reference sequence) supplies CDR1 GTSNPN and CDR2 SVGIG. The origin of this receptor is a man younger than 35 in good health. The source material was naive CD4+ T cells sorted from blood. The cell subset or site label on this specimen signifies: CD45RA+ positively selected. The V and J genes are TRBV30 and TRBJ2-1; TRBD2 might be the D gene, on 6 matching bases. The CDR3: CAWSVGGDEQFF. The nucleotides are TGTGCCTGGAGTGTAGGAGGGGATGAGCAGTTCTTC.